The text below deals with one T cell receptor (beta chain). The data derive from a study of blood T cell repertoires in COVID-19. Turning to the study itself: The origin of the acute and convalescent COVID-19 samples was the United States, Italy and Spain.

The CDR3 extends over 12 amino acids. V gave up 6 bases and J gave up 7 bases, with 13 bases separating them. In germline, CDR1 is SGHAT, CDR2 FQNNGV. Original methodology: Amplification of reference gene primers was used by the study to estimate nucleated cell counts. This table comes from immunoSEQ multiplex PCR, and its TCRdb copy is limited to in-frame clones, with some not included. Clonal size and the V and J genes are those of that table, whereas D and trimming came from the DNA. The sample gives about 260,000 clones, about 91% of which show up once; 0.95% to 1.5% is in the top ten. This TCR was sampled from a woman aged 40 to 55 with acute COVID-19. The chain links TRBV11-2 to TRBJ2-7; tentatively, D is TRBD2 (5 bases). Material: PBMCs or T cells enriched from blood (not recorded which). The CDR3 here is CASSLNSGEQYF. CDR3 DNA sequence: TGTGCCAGCAGTCTCAACTCGGGGGAGCAGTACTTC.